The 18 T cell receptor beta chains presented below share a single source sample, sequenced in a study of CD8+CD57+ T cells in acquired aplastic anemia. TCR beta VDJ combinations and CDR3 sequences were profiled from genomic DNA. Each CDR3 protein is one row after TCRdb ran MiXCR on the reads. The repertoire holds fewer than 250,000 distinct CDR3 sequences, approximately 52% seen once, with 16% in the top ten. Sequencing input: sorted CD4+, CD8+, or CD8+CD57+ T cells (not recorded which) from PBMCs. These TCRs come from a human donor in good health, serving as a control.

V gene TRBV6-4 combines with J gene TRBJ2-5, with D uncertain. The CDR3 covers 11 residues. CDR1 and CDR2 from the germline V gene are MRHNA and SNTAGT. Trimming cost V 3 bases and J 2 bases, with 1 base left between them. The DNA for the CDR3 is TGTGCCAGCAGTGAACAAGAGACCCAGTACTTC. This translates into CASSEQETQYF.

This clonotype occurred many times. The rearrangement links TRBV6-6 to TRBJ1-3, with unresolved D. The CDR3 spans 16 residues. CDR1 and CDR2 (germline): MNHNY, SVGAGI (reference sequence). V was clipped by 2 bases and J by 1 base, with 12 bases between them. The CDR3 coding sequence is TGTGCCAGCAGTTACGCCGTCGTGCAATCTGGAAACACCATATATTTT. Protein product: CASSYAVVQSGNTIYF.

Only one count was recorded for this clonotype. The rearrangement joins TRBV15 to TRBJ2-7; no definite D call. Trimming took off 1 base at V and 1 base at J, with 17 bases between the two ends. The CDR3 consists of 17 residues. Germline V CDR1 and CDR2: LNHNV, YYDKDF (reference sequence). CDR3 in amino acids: CATSRGPSSMGSYEQYF. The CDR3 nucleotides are TGTGCCACCAGCAGAGGACCAAGTTCCATGGGGTCCTACGAGCAGTACTTC.

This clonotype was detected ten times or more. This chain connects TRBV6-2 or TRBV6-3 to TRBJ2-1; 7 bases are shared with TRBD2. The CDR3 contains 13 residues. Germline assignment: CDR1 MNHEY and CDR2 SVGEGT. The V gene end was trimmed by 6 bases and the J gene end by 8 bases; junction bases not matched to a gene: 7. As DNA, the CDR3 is TGTGCCAGCAGAGAGGCAGGGAGGGATGAGCAGTTCTTC. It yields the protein CASREAGRDEQFF.

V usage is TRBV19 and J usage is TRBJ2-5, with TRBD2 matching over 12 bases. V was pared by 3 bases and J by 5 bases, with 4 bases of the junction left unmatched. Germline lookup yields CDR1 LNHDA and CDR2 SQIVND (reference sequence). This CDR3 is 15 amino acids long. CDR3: CASSITSGGTETQYF. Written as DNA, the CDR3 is TGTGCCAGTAGTATTACTAGCGGGGGGACCGAGACCCAGTACTTC.

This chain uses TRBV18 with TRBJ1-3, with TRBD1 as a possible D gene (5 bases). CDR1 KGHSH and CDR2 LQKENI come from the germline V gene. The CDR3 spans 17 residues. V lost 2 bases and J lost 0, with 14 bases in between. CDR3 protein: CASSPTKSGHSGNTIYF. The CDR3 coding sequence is TGTGCCAGCTCACCAACGAAAAGTGGACACTCTGGAAACACCATATATTTT.

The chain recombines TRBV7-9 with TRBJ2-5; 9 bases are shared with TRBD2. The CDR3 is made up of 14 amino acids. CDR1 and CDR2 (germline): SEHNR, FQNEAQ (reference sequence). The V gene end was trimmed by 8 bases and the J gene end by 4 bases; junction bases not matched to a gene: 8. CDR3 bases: TGTGCCAGCCGCCATAGCGGGAGAAGAGAGACCCAGTACTTC. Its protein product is CASRHSGRRETQYF.

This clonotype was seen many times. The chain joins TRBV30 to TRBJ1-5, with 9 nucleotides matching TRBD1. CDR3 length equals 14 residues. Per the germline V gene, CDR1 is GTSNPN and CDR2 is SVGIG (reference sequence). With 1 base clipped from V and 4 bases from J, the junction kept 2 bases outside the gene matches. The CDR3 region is CAWSAGTGNQPQHF. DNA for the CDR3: TGTGCCTGGAGTGCCGGGACAGGGAATCAGCCCCAGCATTTT.

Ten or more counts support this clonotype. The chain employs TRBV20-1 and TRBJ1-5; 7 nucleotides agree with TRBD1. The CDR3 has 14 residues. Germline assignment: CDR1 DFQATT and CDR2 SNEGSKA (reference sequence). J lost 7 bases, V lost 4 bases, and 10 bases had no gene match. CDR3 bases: TGCAGTGCTATACCAGGGGGTCCGATGCAGCCCCAGCATTTT. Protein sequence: CSAIPGGPMQPQHF.

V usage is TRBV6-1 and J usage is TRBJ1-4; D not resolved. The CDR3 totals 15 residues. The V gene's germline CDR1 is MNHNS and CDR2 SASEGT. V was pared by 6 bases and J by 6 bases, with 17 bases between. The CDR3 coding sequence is TGTGCCAGCAGGGCCCGGAGGCAGACCTATGAAAAACTGTTTTTT. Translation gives CASRARRQTYEKLFF.

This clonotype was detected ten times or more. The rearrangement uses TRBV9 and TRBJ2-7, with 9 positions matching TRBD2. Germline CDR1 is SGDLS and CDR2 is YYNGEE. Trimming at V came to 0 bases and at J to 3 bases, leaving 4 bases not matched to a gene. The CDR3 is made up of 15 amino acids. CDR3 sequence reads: CASSVGGLALYEQYF. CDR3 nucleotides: TGTGCCAGCAGCGTAGGGGGACTAGCTCTCTACGAGCAGTACTTC. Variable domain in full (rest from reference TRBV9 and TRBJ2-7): DSGVTQTPKHLITATGQRVTLRCSPRSGDLSVYWYQQSLDQGLQFLIQYYNGEERAKGNILERFSAQQFPDLHSELNLSSLELGDSALYFCASSVGGLALYEQYFGPGTRLTVT.

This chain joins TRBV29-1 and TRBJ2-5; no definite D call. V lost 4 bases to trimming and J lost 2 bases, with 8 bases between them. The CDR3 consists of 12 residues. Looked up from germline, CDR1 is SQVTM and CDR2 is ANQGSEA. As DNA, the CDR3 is TGCAGCGTTGGCTCGAAGCAAGAGACCCAGTACTTC. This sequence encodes CSVGSKQETQYF.

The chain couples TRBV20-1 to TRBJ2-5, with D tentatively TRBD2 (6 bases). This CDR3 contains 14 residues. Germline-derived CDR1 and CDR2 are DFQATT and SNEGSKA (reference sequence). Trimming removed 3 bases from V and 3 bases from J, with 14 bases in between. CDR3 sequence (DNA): TGCAGTGCTAGGAGGTCGTCGGGAGAAGAGACCCAGTACTTC. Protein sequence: CSARRSSGEETQYF.

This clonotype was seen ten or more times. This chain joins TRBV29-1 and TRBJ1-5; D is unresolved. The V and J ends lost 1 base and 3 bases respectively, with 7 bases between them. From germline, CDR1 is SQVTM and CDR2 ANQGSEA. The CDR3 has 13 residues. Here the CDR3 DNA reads TGCAGCGTTGAAGTGGAGGTCAATCAGCCCCAGCATTTT. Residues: CSVEVEVNQPQHF.

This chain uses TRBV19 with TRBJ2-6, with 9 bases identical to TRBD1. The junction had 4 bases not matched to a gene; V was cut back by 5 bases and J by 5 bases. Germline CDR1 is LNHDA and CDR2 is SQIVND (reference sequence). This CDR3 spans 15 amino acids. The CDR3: CASSPGTGWANVLTF. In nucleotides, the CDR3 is TGTGCCAGTAGTCCCGGGACAGGGTGGGCCAACGTCCTGACTTTC.

CDR3 in amino acids: CASSGKGHNEQFF. The CDR3 nucleotides are TGTGCCAGCAGCGGTAAGGGACACAATGAGCAGTTCTTC. V gene TRBV7-9 combines with J gene TRBJ2-1; D tentatively fits TRBD1 or TRBD2 (5 bases each). Looked up from germline, CDR1 is SEHNR and CDR2 is FQNEAQ (reference sequence). The CDR3 is 13 residues long. The ends were cut back, 5 bases at V and 5 bases at J, with 10 bases in the middle.

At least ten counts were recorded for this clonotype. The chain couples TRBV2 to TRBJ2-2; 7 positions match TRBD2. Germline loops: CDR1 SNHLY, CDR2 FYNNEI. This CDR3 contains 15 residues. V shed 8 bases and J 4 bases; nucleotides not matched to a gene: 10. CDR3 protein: CASRRASGGTGELFF. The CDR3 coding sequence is TGTGCCAGCCGCAGAGCCTCGGGGGGCACCGGGGAGCTGTTTTTT.

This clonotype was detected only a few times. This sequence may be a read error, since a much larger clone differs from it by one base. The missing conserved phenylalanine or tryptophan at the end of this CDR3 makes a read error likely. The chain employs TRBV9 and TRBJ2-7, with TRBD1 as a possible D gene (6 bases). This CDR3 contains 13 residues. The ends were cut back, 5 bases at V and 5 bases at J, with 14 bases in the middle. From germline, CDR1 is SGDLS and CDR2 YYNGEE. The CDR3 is CASSEQGRDEQYL. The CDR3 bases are TGTGCCAGCAGTGAACAGGGTCGCGACGAGCAGTACCTC.